This T cell receptor beta chain was found in a study of T cell responses to AZD1222 COVID-19 vaccine. The repertoire was sequenced with immunoSEQ multiplex PCR; TCRdb's copy has only in-frame clones and lacks some. This table has over 90,000 clones, 80% to 95% appearing once. CDR3 length equals 19 residues. In germline, CDR1 is SGHNT, CDR2 YYREEE (reference sequence). The V gene lost 0 bases and the J gene lost 0 bases, with 21 bases spanning the gap. The receptor was isolated from an adult in good health. The sequences come from peripheral blood, collected on day 0 of AZD1222 vaccination. This chain uses TRBV5-4 with TRBJ1-1, with D possibly matching TRBD1 (5 bases). The CDR3 is CASSLDGRWGTPLNTEAFF. The CDR3 nucleotides are TGTGCCAGCAGCTTGGATGGTAGGTGGGGGACCCCCCTGAACACTGAAGCTTTCTTT.